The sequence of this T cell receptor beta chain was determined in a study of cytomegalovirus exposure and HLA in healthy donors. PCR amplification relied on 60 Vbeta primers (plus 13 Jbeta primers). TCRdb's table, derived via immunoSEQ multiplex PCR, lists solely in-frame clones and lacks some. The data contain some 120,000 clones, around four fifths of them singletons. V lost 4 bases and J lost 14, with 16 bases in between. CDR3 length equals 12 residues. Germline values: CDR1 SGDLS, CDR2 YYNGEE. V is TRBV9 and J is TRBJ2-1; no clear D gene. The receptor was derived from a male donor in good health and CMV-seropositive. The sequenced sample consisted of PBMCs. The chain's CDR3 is CASSPGAVQKFF. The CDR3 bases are TGTGCCAGCAGCCCTGGTGCCGTACAAAAGTTCTTC.